This T cell receptor (beta chain) was identified during a study of shared clonotypes between healthy human individuals (dated by TCRdb to 2019 to 2021). At the level of the whole study: The cohort comprised a couple of women and a few men aged 18 to 49 years. To estimate repertoire size and how much clonotypes are shared between individuals, the study performed deep sequencing of blood TCR repertoires from a handful of healthy adults. To increase sequencing depth and limit assay-specific biases, TCR repertoire library preparation and sequencing were carried out by different laboratories using diverse techniques. Each donor's leukapheresis produced roughly between roughly 0.85 and 9.5 billion PBMCs. For each donor, CD4 naive and CD4 memory were each given three plates, CD8 naive was given two plates, and CD8 memory was given one plate. Broader findings and caveats from the paper: Clonotypes shared by all four sorted-subset donors showed higher generation probabilities than non-shared clonotypes. The genetic and exposure-history diversity represented was limited by the small number of donors. Naive subsets generally had larger estimated clonotype richness than memory subsets. Incomplete sequencing was indicated by rarefaction of sorted-subset datasets, despite the large sequencing depth. Sharing across several donors was observed for around 5% of naive CD4, over 3% of naive CD8, about 2.3% of memory CD4, and around 0.4% of memory CD8 clonotypes. Pairwise subsampling indicated that sequencing depth was expected to affect the degree of clonotype sharing among donors. Sampling was restricted to blood, and TCR repertoires in tissues likely differ from the TCR repertoires found in blood.

CD8 naive samples were obtained by positive selection for CCR7 among CD45RO-negative cells, yielding a CD45RA+CCR7+ population from which TemRA cells were excluded. The donors were healthy, HIV-negative adults with no recently reported acute infections or vaccinations. Only Caucasian adults living in Nashville, Tennessee, USA were represented among the donors. After blood collection by leukapheresis, PBMCs were isolated using Ficoll-Histopaque density gradient centrifugation and then cryopreserved in the vapor phase of liquid nitrogen. Analytical flow cytometry was used to check the purity and quantity of every magnetically sorted T cell population. Genomic DNA was isolated from every sorted fraction and measured by UV absorbance on a Nanodrop 2000c. This clone was seen more than once but under ten times. It has no known antigen specificity. Within one base of it there is no much larger clone, and no base qualities were kept.

TCR CDR3 regions were amplified from genomic DNA by multiplex PCR using the deep immunoSEQ assay. Genomic DNA extracted from each cell subset was distributed evenly over all wells of several immunoSEQ 96-well plates, and each plate served as one replicate. Each replicate PCR for sorted subsets received roughly 200 ng genomic DNA, equal to roughly 33,000 T cell genomes. Purified libraries were quantified with a Qubit 3.0 fluorometer, sized on a Bioanalyzer 2100, and re-quantified with the KAPA Library Quantification kit. Every immunoSEQ 96-well plate was sequenced on a separate single-read 150-cycle Illumina NextSeq 550 flow cell. Per the authors' processing: Because the immunoSEQ output included only junctional sequences and no quality scores, the filtering could not be the same as the filtering used for full-length reads. To assign V/J genes and CDR3, sequences were annotated against IMGT germline references using PyIR, a Python wrapper for IgBLAST v1.9. Reads were filtered out if the reads had weak V/J assignments (E-value above 1e-6), no CDR3, stop codons, out-of-frame junctions, or ambiguous translated residues. A V3J clonotype was defined by an identical inferred V gene, J gene, and CDR3 amino acid sequence. The percentage overlap between two repertoires was calculated by dividing the number of shared unique clonotypes by the size of the smaller repertoire. Richness of each repertoire was evaluated using RTK rarefaction, the Chao1 estimator, and Recon v2.1 estimates of unobserved clonotypes. For all TCRbeta clonotypes obtained by the gDNA method from a handful of donors, generation probabilities were computed with OLGA. Sourced from immuneACCESS, this table was stored by TCRdb with only in-frame sequences that have V and J called. A share of the clones is absent; for the studies checked, an unresolved V gene accounts for under half, and the remainder has no known explanation. V and J calls and clone size follow that table, whereas D and trimming were derived from the DNA. For this sample the table gives about 1.9 million clones, of which just over 90% were detected only once. About 1.6% of the sample rests with the top ten.

Between the V and J ends, shortened by 1 base and 0 bases respectively, the junction contains 6 bases. The germline V gene (reference sequence) yields GTSNPN for CDR1 and SVGIG for CDR2. The CDR3 spans 13 residues, from the cysteine through the phenylalanine. Of all the DNA, just the CDR3 is kept, 39 bases in frame from base 1. Sequencing was carried out using naive CD8+ T cells from PBMCs. The sample's cell subset or site, from its label and the paper: CD45RA+CCR7+. The origin of this receptor is a man younger than 35 in good health. Some clones in this sample may be carry-over from other donors' samples. In this chain, TRBV30 is recombined with TRBJ1-1; the D gene is not confidently resolved. The CDR3 has the sequence CAWSAMVNTEAFF. The DNA is TGTGCCTGGAGTGCTATGGTGAACACTGAAGCTTTCTTT.